This T cell receptor (beta chain) originates from a study of tumor-infiltrating lymphocytes in glioblastoma multiforme. Study conclusions and caveats: The T cells in this sample were not sorted into functional subsets. TCR plus mutation findings rest on a single glioblastoma patient.

Multiple V-beta primers and a C-beta primer amplified TCRB from RNA. TCRdb reprocessed the multiplex PCR reads via MiXCR and lists one record per CDR3 protein. The sample yields about 32,000 distinct CDR3 sequences, under 70% seen once. In this sample, this clonotype turned up many times. Its cognate antigen is unknown. The CDR3 is 16 amino acids. Trimming took off 0 bases at V and 0 bases at J, with 11 bases between the two ends. Germline V gene sequence: CDR1 SGHNT, CDR2 YYREEE (reference sequence). The chain couples TRBV5-4 to TRBJ2-3, with a possible D match to TRBD2 (5 bases). Sequenced material: brain tumor tissue. This TCR was recovered from a male donor with glioblastoma. The DNA for the CDR3 is TGTGCCAGCAGCTTGGACAGCGGTATAAGCACAGATACGCAGTATTTT. It translates to CASSLDSGISTDTQYF. Based on the CDR3 plus reference TRBV5-4 and TRBJ2-3, the full variable domain is ETGVTQSPTHLIKTRGQQVTLRCSSQSGHNTVSWYQQALGQGPQFIFQYYREEENGRGNFPPRFSGLQFPNYSSELNVNALELDDSALYLCASSLDSGISTDTQYFGPGTRLTVL.